Described below is a single TCR beta chain sequence and its context. This record comes from a study of blood T cell repertoires in COVID-19. This table comes from immunoSEQ multiplex PCR, and its TCRdb copy is limited to in-frame clones, with some not included. The table has 200,000 to 250,000 clones, roughly 90% seen once. The CDR3 has 14 residues. Per the germline V gene, CDR1 is SQVTM and CDR2 is ANQGSEA. The germline V and J ends were trimmed by 0 bases and 4 bases, with 9 bases remaining between them. This receptor was taken from a man under 40 who had been exposed to COVID-19. The gene calls are TRBV29-1 and TRBJ1-4; D remains unclear. Source material: PBMCs or T cells enriched from blood (not recorded which). The CDR3 nucleotides are TGCAGCGTTGAAGAAGGGAGGGATAATGAAAAACTGTTTTTT. It is translated as CSVEEGRDNEKLFF.